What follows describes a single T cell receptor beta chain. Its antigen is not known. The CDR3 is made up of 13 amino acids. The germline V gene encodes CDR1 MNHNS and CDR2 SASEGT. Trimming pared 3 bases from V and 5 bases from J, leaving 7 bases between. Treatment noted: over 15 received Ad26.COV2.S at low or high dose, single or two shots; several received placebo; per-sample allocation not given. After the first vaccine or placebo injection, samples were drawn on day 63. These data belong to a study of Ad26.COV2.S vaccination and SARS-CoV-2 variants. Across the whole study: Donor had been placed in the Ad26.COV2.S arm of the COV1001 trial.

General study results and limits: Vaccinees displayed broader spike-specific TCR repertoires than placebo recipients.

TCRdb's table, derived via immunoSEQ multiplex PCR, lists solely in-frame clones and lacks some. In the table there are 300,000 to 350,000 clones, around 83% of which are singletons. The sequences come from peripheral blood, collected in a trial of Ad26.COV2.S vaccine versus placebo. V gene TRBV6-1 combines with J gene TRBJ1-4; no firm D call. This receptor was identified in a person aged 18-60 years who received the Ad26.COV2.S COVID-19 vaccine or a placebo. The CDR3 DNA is TGTGCCAGCAGTGACAGACCGAATGAAAAACTGTTTTTT. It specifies CASSDRPNEKLFF.